Below are 29 T cell receptor beta chains sequenced from a single sample in a study of cytomegalovirus exposure and HLA in healthy donors. Vbeta (60) and Jbeta (13) primers were used in the PCR. Libraries were prepared by immunoSEQ multiplex PCR; TCRdb keeps only in-frame clonotypes and omits some of them. The sample carries approximately 100,000 clones, roughly two thirds recorded once. The source material was PBMCs. These receptors were obtained from a female donor in good health and CMV-seronegative.

This rearrangement joins TRBV13 to TRBJ2-7, with D possibly being TRBD1 (6 bases). Germline CDR1 PRHDT, CDR2 FYEKMQ (reference sequence). This CDR3 has 15 amino acids. Trimming left V 1 base short and J 0 bases short, with 10 bases between. CDR3 amino acids: CASSLVQGSSYEQYF. CDR3 nucleotide sequence: TGTGCCAGCAGCTTAGTCCAGGGGAGCTCCTACGAGCAGTACTTC.

V is TRBV28 and J is TRBJ2-7; TRBD2 might be the D (6 bases). The CDR3 sequence is 15 residues long. Per germline, CDR1 MDHEN and CDR2 SYDVKM. Trimming pared 2 bases from V and 5 bases from J, leaving 16 bases between. CDR3 in amino acids: CASSLKGGNRHEQYF. CDR3 nucleotide sequence: TGTGCCAGCAGTTTAAAAGGCGGGAACAGGCACGAGCAGTACTTC.

The chain employs TRBV4-1 and TRBJ2-3; tentative D call: TRBD2 (6 bases). The V end lost 0 bases, the J end lost 0 bases, and 10 bases lay between the germline ends. This CDR3 has 16 residues. CDR1 is MGHRA, CDR2 YSYEKL, per germline. The CDR3, as DNA: TGCGCCAGCAGCCAAGAACCGAGCGGGAGCACAGATACGCAGTATTTT. Its translation is CASSQEPSGSTDTQYF.

This sequence joins TRBV5-6 and TRBJ2-1; maybe TRBD1 (7 bases). Looked up from germline, CDR1 is SGHDT and CDR2 is YYEEEE. V lost 6 bases, J lost 5 bases, and 12 bases lay in between. The CDR3 has 13 residues. The CDR3, as DNA: TGTGCCAGCATCACCAGGGGGGACAATGAGCAGTTCTTC. Translating it yields CASITRGDNEQFF.

The rearrangement uses TRBV27 and TRBJ1-5; the match to TRBD1 covers 9 bases. Germline CDR1 is MNHEY and CDR2 is SMNVEV (reference sequence). The CDR3 totals 16 residues. The ends lost 6 bases at V and 1 base at J; junction bases unmatched: 7. The CDR3 nucleotides are TGTGCCAGCAGACAGGGGGCTGGGGACAGCAATCAGCCCCAGCATTTT. It translates to CASRQGAGDSNQPQHF.

The chain is built from TRBV11-2 and TRBJ2-1; D possibly corresponds to TRBD2 (5 bases). V dropped 8 bases and J dropped 1 base, with 6 bases sitting between them. Germline V CDR1 and CDR2: SGHAT, FQNNGV. The CDR3 length is 12 residues. In DNA form, the CDR3 reads TGTGCCAGCCGGGGTTCCTACAATGAGCAGTTCTTC. This translates into CASRGSYNEQFF.

V is TRBV4-1 and J is TRBJ1-2, with D unclear. The V end was cut by 0 bases, the J end by 8 bases, with 13 bases between. There are 14 residues in the CDR3. The germline gives CDR1 MGHRA, CDR2 YSYEKL. The CDR3 spells CASSQDLGLRGYTF. CDR3 bases: TGCGCCAGCAGCCAAGACCTCGGACTGCGGGGCTACACCTTC.

A note on this clone: Since no conserved phenylalanine or tryptophan closes the CDR3, a read error is the likely cause. CDR3 sequence reads: CAWSVRRGGSHSGNTIYC. CDR3 in DNA: TGTGCCTGGAGTGTACGCCGGGGGGGCTCTCACTCTGGAAACACCATATATTGT. The V and J genes are TRBV30 and TRBJ1-3; perhaps TRBD1 as D (6 bases). The V end lost 0 bases, the J end lost 0 bases, and 18 bases lay between the germline ends. In germline, CDR1 is GTSNPN, CDR2 SVGIG (reference sequence). The length of the CDR3 is 18 residues.

The rearrangement links TRBV28 to TRBJ2-1, with 7 positions matching TRBD2. The V gene's germline CDR1 is MDHEN and CDR2 SYDVKM. The CDR3 length is 16 residues. V trimming: 7 bases; J trimming: 5 bases; junction bases outside the gene matches: 14. CDR3 region: CASKRHGLVEDNEQFF. The CDR3, as DNA: TGTGCCAGCAAAAGACACGGACTAGTTGAGGACAATGAGCAGTTCTTC.

The V and J genes are TRBV7-8 and TRBJ1-1; D may be TRBD1 (6 bases). The CDR3 covers 14 residues. Trimming left V 4 bases short and J 3 bases short, with 12 bases between. CDR1 and CDR2 (germline): SGHVS, FQNEAQ. CDR3 DNA sequence: TGTGCCAGCAGCTGGGACACTGGGGACACTGAAGCTTTCTTT. Protein product: CASSWDTGDTEAFF.

This clone was counted between two and nine times. This chain uses TRBV7-8 with TRBJ1-2, with D perhaps matching TRBD1 (5 bases). The CDR3 spans 15 residues. V shed 0 bases and J shed 4 bases, with 12 bases lying between them. From germline, CDR1 is SGHVS and CDR2 FQNEAQ. CDR3 residues: CASSLARGDIYGYTF. For the CDR3, the DNA is TGTGCCAGCAGCTTAGCTCGGGGGGATATCTATGGCTACACCTTC.

This clone was seen a handful of times. The chain carries TRBV10-1 and TRBJ1-1; D is possibly TRBD1 (5 bases). Germline V gene sequence: CDR1 WNHNN, CDR2 SYGVQD (reference sequence). V was trimmed by 2 bases and J by 4 bases, leaving 14 bases between them. This CDR3 spans 15 amino acids. CDR3 amino acids: CASSETMGGGTEAFF. CDR3 DNA: TGCGCCAGCAGTGAGACAATGGGGGGTGGCACTGAAGCTTTCTTT.

This CDR3 reads CASSVPGQHFSGANVLTF. The CDR3 DNA sequence: TGTGCCAGCAGCGTCCCGGGACAACATTTCTCTGGGGCCAACGTCCTGACTTTC. V usage is TRBV7-9 and J usage is TRBJ2-6; tentative D call: TRBD1 (6 bases). V was cut by 5 bases and J by 0 bases, with 17 bases left in between. CDR1 and CDR2 (germline): SEHNR, FQNEAQ (reference sequence). CDR3 length: 18 amino acids.

V usage is TRBV5-5 and J usage is TRBJ2-7, with 13 bases fitting TRBD2. The V gene's germline CDR1 is SGHKS and CDR2 YYEKEE (reference sequence). V gave up 0 bases and J gave up 0 bases; unmatched junction bases: 12. The CDR3 runs 20 residues. DNA of the CDR3: TGTGCCAGCAGCTTGGACACTTTGACTAGCGGGAGGAGGAGCTCCTACGAGCAGTACTTC. Protein product: CASSLDTLTSGRRSSYEQYF.

J is TRBJ1-5 and V is TRBV4-2; D not certain. The V end was cut by 0 bases, the J end by 7 bases, with 7 bases between. This CDR3 region has 13 residues. Germline V gives CDR1 LGHNA, CDR2 YNFKEQ. CDR3 in amino acids: CASSQDPRQPQHF. In DNA form, the CDR3 reads TGTGCCAGCAGCCAAGATCCCCGGCAGCCCCAGCATTTT.

The rearrangement links TRBV15 to TRBJ1-1; D is unresolved. Germline V lookup: CDR1 LNHNV, CDR2 YYDKDF (reference sequence). Deletions cut 1 base from V and 6 bases from J, with 15 bases between. The CDR3 runs 15 residues. The CDR3 DNA reads as TGTGCCACCAGCAGAGCGGGAGTGGGGAGGGCTGAAGCTTTCTTT. This gives the protein CATSRAGVGRAEAFF.

CDR3 in DNA: TGTGCCAGCAGTGGTTCTCGGGGGAAATATGAGCAGTTCTTC. Its protein product is CASSGSRGKYEQFF. The V call is TRBV2, the J call TRBJ2-1; D possibly corresponds to TRBD2 (6 bases). This CDR3 contains 14 residues. Germline V CDR1 and CDR2: SNHLY, FYNNEI. Trimming took 4 bases from V and 8 from J, leaving 15 bases between them.

The chain couples TRBV5-1 to TRBJ2-2, with D perhaps matching TRBD2 (5 bases). The CDR3 length is 15 residues. CDR1 SGHRS and CDR2 YFSETQ come from the germline V gene. V was shortened by 0 bases and J by 0 bases, with 6 bases between the two germline ends. In DNA, the CDR3 is TGCGCCAGCAGCTTGGAGAGGGCGAACACCGGGGAGCTGTTTTTT. This translates into CASSLERANTGELFF.

The J gene is TRBJ1-3, the V gene TRBV27; 9 positions agree with TRBD1. CDR1 MNHEY and CDR2 SMNVEV come from the germline V gene (reference sequence). After removal of 6 bases from V and 2 bases from J, the junction contained 2 bases not matched to a gene. CDR3 size: 14 residues. CDR3 DNA: TGTGCCAGCAGAAGACAGGGGGCTGGAAACACCATATATTTT. Amino acid sequence: CASRRQGAGNTIYF.

J is TRBJ1-2 and V is TRBV21-1; the D call in the table, TRBD1, was not verified against the DNA. TRBV21-1 is a documented pseudogene. The CDR3 spans 14 residues. The CDR3 here is CASSKDTTAYGYTF. The CDR3 coding sequence is TGTGCCAGCAGCAAAGACACGACAGCCTATGGCTACACCTTC.

This clone was observed a single time. The chain has TRBV5-1 and TRBJ1-2, with TRBD1 matching 7 bases. Germline CDR1 reads SGHRS; CDR2 reads YFSETQ. This CDR3 is 16 amino acids long. Unmatched junction bases numbered 12, after V lost 0 bases and J lost 7 bases. CDR3 region: CASSLEYREGAFGYTF. The CDR3 coding sequence is TGCGCCAGCAGCTTGGAGTATCGGGAGGGGGCTTTTGGCTACACCTTC.

The chain employs TRBV5-4 and TRBJ1-4, with TRBD1 matching over 8 bases. The ends lost 4 bases at V and 7 bases at J; junction bases unmatched: 6. The germline V gene encodes CDR1 SGHNT and CDR2 YYREEE (reference sequence). The CDR3 extends over 14 amino acids. CDR3 region: CASSPGTGLEKLFF. In nucleotides, the CDR3 is TGTGCCAGCAGCCCCGGGACAGGTCTTGAAAAACTGTTTTTT.

The chain combines TRBV7-8 with TRBJ2-5; no reliable D call. CDR3 length equals 12 residues. CDR1 is SGHVS and CDR2 is FQNEAQ in the germline V gene. Trimming left V 5 bases short and J 1 base short, with 5 bases between. The CDR3: CASSRAQETQYF. The CDR3 bases are TGTGCCAGCAGCAGAGCCCAAGAGACCCAGTACTTC.

The rearrangement links TRBV2 to TRBJ2-1; TRBD1 matches 9 bases. CDR3 length: 12 amino acids. The junction had 3 bases not matched to a gene; V was cut back by 5 bases and J by 10 bases. CDR1 is SNHLY, CDR2 FYNNEI, per germline. The DNA of the CDR3 is TGTGCCAGCAGTACAGGGGGCAACGAGCAGTTCTTC. Encoded protein: CASSTGGNEQFF.

V usage is TRBV7-2 and J usage is TRBJ2-3; 7 bases agree with TRBD2. This CDR3 is built from 15 residues. V was clipped by 5 bases and J by 2 bases; unmatched bases: 7. CDR1 and CDR2 from the germline V gene are SGHTA and FQGNSA. The chain's CDR3 is CASSLLAEITDTQYF. CDR3 nucleotide sequence: TGTGCCAGCAGCCTCCTAGCGGAGATCACAGATACGCAGTATTTT. The variable domain in full, completed from reference TRBV7-2 and TRBJ2-3, reads GAGVSQSPSNKVTEKGKDVELRCDPISGHTALYWYRQSLGQGLEFLIYFQGNSAPDKSGLPSDRFSAERTGGSVSTLTIQRTQQEDSAVYLCASSLLAEITDTQYFGPGTRLTVL.

V gene TRBV5-4 combines with J gene TRBJ2-1; 13 bases map to TRBD2. V dropped 3 bases and J dropped 12; count of bases not matched to a gene: 9. This CDR3 contains 15 residues. Germline loops: CDR1 SGHNT, CDR2 YYREEE (reference sequence). CDR3: CASSSPGTSGIGQFF. The CDR3 DNA sequence: TGTGCCAGCAGCTCTCCCGGGACTAGCGGGATTGGGCAGTTCTTC.

V gene TRBV11-2 combines with J gene TRBJ2-7; 7 positions agree with TRBD1. CDR1 is SGHAT and CDR2 is FQNNGV in the germline V gene. V shed 5 bases, J shed 1 base, and the junction held 2 bases outside the gene matches. The CDR3 runs 13 residues. The CDR3 nucleotides read TGTGCCAGCAGCCAACAGGGGTCCTACGAGCAGTACTTC. Translated: CASSQQGSYEQYF.

V gene TRBV28 combines with J gene TRBJ1-5; D is unclear. This CDR3 spans 14 amino acids. Trimming stripped 3 bases from V and 5 bases from J, with 11 bases between. Looked up from germline, CDR1 is MDHEN and CDR2 is SYDVKM. Here the CDR3 DNA reads TGTGCCAGCAGTTTGGAGGCAGCTTATCAGCCCCAGCATTTT. Translated: CASSLEAAYQPQHF.

This chain links TRBV29-1 with TRBJ1-1; D not certain. Looked up from germline, CDR1 is SQVTM and CDR2 is ANQGSEA. The V and J ends lost 4 bases and 0 bases respectively, with 9 bases between them. The CDR3 covers 13 residues. The CDR3 is CSVVGRMNTEAFF. The CDR3 region has the DNA TGCAGCGTTGTGGGCAGAATGAACACTGAAGCTTTCTTT.